Following are 27 T cell receptor beta chains from one sample sequenced in a study of T cells in women clearing cervical HPV infection. TCRdb's table, derived via immunoSEQ multiplex PCR, lists solely in-frame clones and lacks some. Here the sample table reports under 35,000 clones. Material: blood buffy coat. The receptors were sampled from a woman aged 18-70 years with a cervical HPV16 infection that either progressed to CIN3+ or cleared (not recorded which).

Note on this clone: The CDR3 goes on 3 residues after the read ends, and that part is filled in from the germline J gene. The chain couples TRBV5-1 to TRBJ2-3; 8 nucleotides agree with TRBD1. Germline CDR1 is SGHRS and CDR2 is YFSETQ. The CDR3 loop spans 16 amino acids. The V and J ends lost 4 bases and 5 bases, in that order; junction bases with no gene match: 12. This CDR3 is CASSQTTGASGDTQYF. The CDR3 bases that were read are TGCGCCAGCAGCCAAACGACAGGGGCAAGTGGAGATACG.

Worth noting for this clone: With the read ending 3 residues before the CDR3 end, the germline J gene is used to fill in that end. The genes are TRBV11-2 and TRBJ2-4, with 9 bases fitting TRBD1. There are 15 residues in the CDR3. Per the germline V gene, CDR1 is SGHAT and CDR2 is FQNNGV. V lost 3 bases, J lost 8 bases, and 8 bases stayed unmatched. The sequenced CDR3 bases are TGTGCCAGCAGCTTCCGGGGACAGGGAGGTGACATT. Translating gives CASSFRGQGGDI. The full CDR3 protein is CASSFRGQGGDIQYF.

In the case of this clone: The observed sequence ends 3 residues before the CDR3 terminus, with the missing tail filled in from the germline J gene. The rearrangement uses TRBV30 and TRBJ1-4; 9 bases fit TRBD1. This CDR3 is built from 13 residues. After removal of 7 bases from V and 8 bases from J, the junction contained 8 bases not matched to a gene. Per germline, CDR1 GTSNPN and CDR2 SVGIG (reference sequence). The CDR3 DNA, read in part, is TGTGCCTTATGGGACAGGGAATCCGAAAAA. Its translation: CALWDRESEK. The full-length CDR3 reads as CALWDRESEKLFF.

On this clone: From the germline J gene comes the end of the CDR3, since the read stops 3 residues before it. This chain joins TRBV20-1 and TRBJ2-2; no clear D. CDR1 is DFQATT and CDR2 is SNEGSKA in the germline V gene (reference sequence). V was cut by 0 bases and J by 5 bases, with 7 bases left in between. The CDR3 runs to 13 residues. CDR3 DNA, as far as it was read: TGCAGTGCTAGAGACCGTCGGACCGGGGAG. It is translated as CSARDRRTGE. The whole CDR3 reads CSARDRRTGELFF.

Comment on this clone: The read falls 3 residues short of the CDR3 end, and the missing part is taken from the germline J gene. The V gene is TRBV7-6, the J gene TRBJ2-7; 12 bases are shared with TRBD2. Trimming took 1 base from V and 5 from J; bases not matched to a gene: 12. Germline V gives CDR1 SGHVS, CDR2 FNYEAQ. This CDR3 contains 18 residues. The sequenced CDR3 bases are TGTGCCAGCAGCTTAGGTGCCCTAGCGGGAGGGGTACCTGACGAG. It is translated as CASSLGALAGGVPDE. The CDR3 in full is CASSLGALAGGVPDEQYF.

On this clone itself: The CDR3 goes on 3 residues after the read ends, and that part is filled in from the germline J gene. The rearrangement links TRBV20-1 to TRBJ2-7; 11 nucleotides line up with TRBD2. The CDR3 is made up of 13 amino acids. Germline V lookup: CDR1 DFQATT, CDR2 SNEGSKA (reference sequence). V dropped 4 bases and J dropped 3; count of bases not matched to a gene: 2. CDR3 bases read: TGCAGTGCTATAGCGGGAGGGGACTACGAG. Its translation is CSAIAGGDYE. The whole CDR3 protein reads CSAIAGGDYEQYF.

In the case of this clone: The read falls 3 residues short of the CDR3 end, and the missing part is taken from the germline J gene. The chain uses TRBV20-1 and TRBJ2-7; D is undetermined. The CDR3 consists of 12 residues. CDR1 is DFQATT, CDR2 SNEGSKA, per germline (reference sequence). Trimming took off 6 bases at V and 3 bases at J, with 12 bases between the two ends. CDR3 DNA, as far as it was read: TGCAGTGCCCTTTTAGGGTACTACGAG. Translating gives CSALLGYYE. The CDR3 as a whole reads CSALLGYYEQYF.

A remark on this clone: Read sequence stops 3 residues before the CDR3 end, and the germline J gene provides the missing end. The chain links TRBV20-1 to TRBJ2-5; 7 positions agree with TRBD1. Per the germline V gene, CDR1 is DFQATT and CDR2 is SNEGSKA (reference sequence). The CDR3 spans 15 residues. J gave up 2 bases and V 0 bases, and 6 bases lay outside the gene matches. CDR3 loop: CSARESTGRQETQYF. The sequenced CDR3 bases are TGCAGTGCTAGAGAGTCGACAGGGCGACAAGAGACC.

The DNA read from the CDR3 is TGTGCCTGGGGAACTAGCGCCTCCTACGAG. It specifies CAWGTSASYE. Given in full, the CDR3 is CAWGTSASYEQYF. The V gene is TRBV30, the J gene TRBJ2-7, with 7 bases aligning to TRBD2. The read halts 3 residues ahead of the CDR3 end, with the missing end drawn from the germline J gene. Trimming at V came to 5 bases and at J to 0 bases, leaving 4 bases not matched to a gene. The CDR3 contains 13 residues. Germline CDR1 reads GTSNPN; CDR2 reads SVGIG (reference sequence).

Comments on this clone: The read terminates 3 residues before the CDR3 end, so the remaining end is supplied by the germline J gene. The chain recombines TRBV7-9 with TRBJ1-2; D is ambiguous. The CDR3 has 13 amino acids. Germline V gene sequence: CDR1 SEHNR, CDR2 FQNEAQ (reference sequence). The CDR3 bases that were read are TGTGCCAGCAGCTTGGACTGGGAGTCGGAC. Translated, it gives CASSLDWESD. The entire CDR3 sequence reads CASSLDWESDYTF.

A word on this clone: The read stops 3 residues short of the end of the CDR3; the missing end is completed from the germline J gene. V gene TRBV13 combines with J gene TRBJ2-1, with TRBD1 as a possible D gene (6 bases). The V end was cut by 0 bases, the J end by 6 bases, with 6 bases between. Germline CDR1 and CDR2: PRHDT and FYEKMQ (reference sequence). This CDR3 comprises 13 residues. CDR3 residues: CASSLGGGNEQFF. Partial CDR3 DNA: TGTGCCAGCAGCTTAGGAGGGGGCAATGAG. The complete variable domain, with remaining parts taken from reference TRBV13 and TRBJ2-1, reads AAGVIQSPRHLIKEKRETATLKCYPIPRHDTVYWYQQGPGQDPQFLISFYEKMQSDKGSIPDRFSAQQFSDYHSELNMSSLELGDSALYFCASSLGGGNEQFFGPGTRLTVL.

The CDR3 region is CASSSQGAETQYF. The CDR3 bases that were read are TGTGCCAGCAGCTCTCAGGGCGCGGAGACC. The chain joins TRBV7-9 to TRBJ2-5, with D perhaps matching TRBD1 (5 bases). The read gets to within 3 residues of the CDR3 end, and the germline J gene fills in the rest. The CDR3 totals 13 residues. V was clipped by 4 bases and J by 5 bases, with 11 bases between them. Per germline, CDR1 SEHNR and CDR2 FQNEAQ (reference sequence). Together with reference TRBV7-9 and TRBJ2-5, the CDR3 gives the full variable domain: DTGVSQNPRHKITKRGQNVTFRCDPISEHNRLYWYRQTLGQGPEFLTYFQNEAQLEKSRLLSDRFSAERPKGSFSTLEIQRTEQGDSAMYLCASSSQGAETQYFGPGTRLLVL.

Regarding this clone: Read data end 3 residues before the CDR3 end; the end is taken from the germline J gene. J is TRBJ1-6 and V is TRBV5-6; no firm D call. Trimming left V 0 bases short and J 10 bases short, with 8 bases between. Germline loops: CDR1 SGHDT, CDR2 YYEEEE. The CDR3 has 13 residues. The CDR3 protein is CASSLDYGSPLHF. The sequenced CDR3 bases are TGTGCCAGCAGCTTGGACTATGGGTCACCC.

Comments on this clone: The CDR3 is cut off 3 residues early in the read; its end comes from the germline J gene. V is TRBV29-1 and J is TRBJ2-3; D may be TRBD2 (5 bases). The CDR3 spans 12 residues. V dropped 6 bases and J dropped 2 bases, with 9 bases sitting between them. The germline V gene encodes CDR1 SQVTM and CDR2 ANQGSEA. The CDR3 bases that were read are TGCAGCGTACGGACTGTCACAGATACG. Its translation: CSVRTVTDT. The whole CDR3 sequence is CSVRTVTDTQYF.

Points on this clone: The CDR3 goes on 3 residues after the read ends, and that part is filled in from the germline J gene. J is TRBJ2-3 and V is TRBV2; TRBD2 is a possible D gene (5 bases). Germline CDR1 reads SNHLY; CDR2 reads FYNNEI. The CDR3 consists of 13 residues. The V gene lost 4 bases and the J gene lost 2 bases, with 7 bases spanning the gap. CDR3 residues: CASSVDYTDTQYF. Incomplete CDR3 DNA: TGTGCCAGCAGTGTTGACTACACAGATACG.

A remark on this clone: The CDR3 end falls 3 residues outside the read, so it is completed with the germline J gene. This chain uses TRBV10-1 with TRBJ2-3, with D perhaps matching TRBD1 or TRBD2 (5 bases each). In germline, CDR1 is WNHNN, CDR2 SYGVQD (reference sequence). The CDR3 has 15 residues. Trimming pared 0 bases from V and 3 bases from J, leaving 10 bases between. Partial CDR3 DNA: TGCGCCAGCAGTGAGTCTGCCAGGGAGACAGATACG. As protein: CASSESARETDT. In full, the CDR3 is CASSESARETDTQYF.

Worth noting for this clone: The sequence runs out 3 residues before the end of the CDR3; the remainder is reconstructed from the germline J gene. The V gene is TRBV4-1, the J gene TRBJ2-3, with 13 bases lining up with TRBD2. Germline CDR1 and CDR2: MGHRA and YSYEKL. The CDR3 has 17 residues. Trimming removed 3 bases from V and 1 base from J; junction bases left unmatched: 4. The sequenced part of the CDR3 DNA is TGCGCCAGCAGCCACCAAGGACTAGCGGGAGGCACAGATACG. This gives the protein CASSHQGLAGGTDT. The whole CDR3 sequence is CASSHQGLAGGTDTQYF.

With respect to this clone: The read ends 3 residues before the CDR3 terminus; that terminus is restored from the germline J gene. The V call is TRBV2, the J call TRBJ1-1, with a tentative D call TRBD1 (6 bases). Germline V CDR1 and CDR2: SNHLY, FYNNEI. The CDR3 totals 14 residues. V was pared by 9 bases and J by 1 base, with 15 bases between. The CDR3: CARAPGTQNTEAFF. CDR3 DNA (partial): TGTGCCAGGGCACCCGGGACACAGAACACTGAA.

Concerning this clone itself: The CDR3 goes on 3 residues after the read ends, and that part is filled in from the germline J gene. The genes are TRBV20-1 and TRBJ2-5, with TRBD1 matching over 11 bases. The ends lost 0 bases at V and 4 bases at J; junction bases unmatched: 7. The germline CDR1 and CDR2 sequences are DFQATT and SNEGSKA (reference sequence). The length of the CDR3 is 16 residues. CDR3 DNA (partial): TGCAGTGCTAGAGATCCCGGGACAGGGGGACCAGAGACC. This codes for CSARDPGTGGPET. The whole CDR3 sequence reads CSARDPGTGGPETQYF.

For this clone: The sequence runs out 3 residues before the end of the CDR3; the remainder is reconstructed from the germline J gene. The chain joins TRBV20-1 to TRBJ1-6; D may be TRBD1 (6 bases). Germline CDR1 reads DFQATT; CDR2 reads SNEGSKA (reference sequence). The CDR3 is 14 residues long. Trimming shortened V by 5 bases and J by 6 bases, and 14 bases separated the two germline ends. Partial CDR3 DNA: TGCAGTGCTGAACTACAGGGTAGTAATTCACCC. Protein product: CSAELQGSNSP. The whole CDR3 sequence is CSAELQGSNSPLHF.

The CDR3 sequence is CASSLSGDYTEAFF. The CDR3 DNA, read in part, is TGCGCCAGCAGCTTGAGTGGGGACTACACTGAA. V is TRBV5-1 and J is TRBJ1-1; possibly TRBD1 for D (5 bases). The DNA ends 3 residues before the CDR3 does, and the rest of the CDR3 is filled in from the germline J gene. Germline V CDR1 and CDR2: SGHRS, YFSETQ. The CDR3 runs 14 residues. V lost 1 base, J lost 3 bases, and 10 bases lay in between.

Of note for this clone: Read sequence stops 3 residues before the CDR3 end, and the germline J gene provides the missing end. The rearrangement links TRBV19 to TRBJ2-2; 9 bases fit TRBD1. This CDR3 is 18 amino acids long. Looked up from germline, CDR1 is LNHDA and CDR2 is SQIVND (reference sequence). Germline trimming cut 5 bases from V and 5 bases from J; bases unmatched to any gene: 15. Partial CDR3 DNA: TGTGCCAGTAGTCCCAGACCGGGACAGGGTTTTGTGACCGGGGAG. Protein sequence: CASSPRPGQGFVTGE. The entire CDR3 sequence reads CASSPRPGQGFVTGELFF.

The CDR3 is CASSHRVNTEAFF. The sequenced part of the CDR3 DNA is TGTGCCAGCAGCCATAGGGTGAACACTGAA. The J gene is TRBJ1-1, the V gene TRBV16; no firm D call. The CDR3 end falls 3 residues outside the read, so it is completed with the germline J gene. The V end lost 3 bases, the J end lost 0 bases, and 5 bases lay between the germline ends. This CDR3 comprises 13 residues. The V gene's germline CDR1 is KGHSY and CDR2 FQNENV. The full variable domain, rest sourced from reference TRBV16 and TRBJ1-1, is GEEVAQTPKHLVRGEGQKAKLYCAPIKGHSYVFWYQQVLKNEFKFLISFQNENVFDETGMPKERFSAKCLPNSPCSLEIQATKLEDSAVYFCASSHRVNTEAFFGQGTRLTVV.

Comment on this clone: The CDR3 extends 3 residues past the end of the read, so its final part is completed from the germline J gene. The V and J genes are TRBV2 and TRBJ2-1; 9 bases agree with TRBD2. V shed 7 bases, J shed 4 bases, and the junction held 5 bases outside the gene matches. Per germline, CDR1 SNHLY and CDR2 FYNNEI. The CDR3 is made up of 14 amino acids. Here the CDR3 reads CASTTSGDYNEQFF. Incomplete CDR3 DNA: TGTGCCAGCACGACTAGCGGAGATTACAATGAG.

In regard to this clone: The CDR3 extends 3 residues past the end of the read, so its final part is completed from the germline J gene. The chain recombines TRBV10-3 with TRBJ1-2, with 10 nucleotides matching TRBD1. Germline lookup yields CDR1 ENHRY and CDR2 SYGVKD. The CDR3 extends over 14 amino acids. Trimming removed 5 bases from V and 4 bases from J; junction bases left unmatched: 4. The sequenced CDR3 bases are TGTGCCATCAGTCCGGGACAGGGGAGCTATGGC. The encoded protein is CAISPGQGSYG. The complete CDR3 reads CAISPGQGSYGYTF.

Note on this clone: The CDR3 end falls 3 residues outside the read, so it is completed with the germline J gene. The chain has TRBV5-5 and TRBJ2-3; the D call may be TRBD1 or TRBD2 (5 bases each). V was clipped by 6 bases and J by 4 bases, with 15 bases between them. The CDR3 sequence is 14 residues long. Germline values: CDR1 SGHKS, CDR2 YYEKEE (reference sequence). CDR3 sequence reads: CASTIGRGADTQYF. The DNA read from the CDR3 is TGTGCCAGCACGATAGGAAGGGGAGCAGATACG.

Concerning this clone itself: Read sequence stops 3 residues before the CDR3 end, and the germline J gene provides the missing end. This chain uses TRBV4-1 with TRBJ2-1, with 11 bases lining up with TRBD1. CDR3 size: 16 residues. Trimming at V came to 0 bases and at J to 8 bases, leaving 6 bases not matched to a gene. The germline V gene encodes CDR1 MGHRA and CDR2 YSYEKL. The CDR3 is CASSQDRGTGGYEQFF. The part of the CDR3 DNA that was read is TGCGCCAGCAGCCAAGATCGCGGGACAGGGGGGTATGAG.